These 19 T cell receptor beta chains were sequenced from one sample in a study of blood T cell repertoires in COVID-19. Using immunoSEQ multiplex PCR, the repertoire was profiled, and TCRdb retains in-frame clones only, with some absent. The sample consists of under 300,000 clones, roughly 89% of them appearing once. The sequenced sample was peripheral blood. The receptor set was obtained from a woman aged 40 to 50 who had recovered from COVID-19.

This clone was observed a few times. The rearrangement links TRBV7-9 to TRBJ2-1, with 7 bases fitting TRBD2. Per the germline V gene, CDR1 is SEHNR and CDR2 is FQNEAQ (reference sequence). This CDR3 contains 12 residues. The V segment lost 6 bases and the J segment 10 bases; nucleotides outside the gene matches: 6. In nucleotides, the CDR3 is TGTGCCAGCAGTCTTCCGGGAGGCGAGCAGTTCTTC. Translation gives CASSLPGGEQFF.

The chain joins TRBV28 to TRBJ1-2, with D possibly TRBD1 on 5 matching bases. The CDR3 has 12 amino acids. V dropped 4 bases and J dropped 8 bases, with 11 bases sitting between them. Germline CDR1 and CDR2: MDHEN and SYDVKM. The CDR3 DNA sequence: TGTGCCAGCAGTTCCACTGGGGGGGGCTACACCTTC. Translating it yields CASSSTGGGYTF.

The V call is TRBV2, the J call TRBJ2-1; D gene ambiguous. The CDR3 has 13 residues. The V and J ends lost 6 bases and 9 bases respectively, with 15 bases between them. The V gene's germline CDR1 is SNHLY and CDR2 FYNNEI. CDR3 in amino acids: CASSLNQAGEQFF. The CDR3 DNA follows: TGTGCCAGCAGCTTAAACCAGGCTGGTGAGCAGTTCTTC. Filled out from reference TRBV2 and TRBJ2-1, the complete variable domain reads EPEVTQTPSHQVTQMGQEVILRCVPISNHLYFYWYRQILGQKVEFLVSFYNNEISEKSEIFDDQFSVERPDGSNFTLKIRSTKLEDSAMYFCASSLNQAGEQFFGPGTRLTVL.

The chain employs TRBV18 and TRBJ2-1; a possible D gene is TRBD2 (6 bases). This CDR3 has 16 amino acids. Trimming took 3 bases from V and 7 from J, leaving 19 bases between them. Germline values: CDR1 KGHSH, CDR2 LQKENI. This CDR3 reads CASSPLSGREGNEQFF. Written as DNA, the CDR3 is TGTGCCAGCTCACCGTTAAGTGGGCGGGAAGGAAATGAGCAGTTCTTC.

The rearrangement uses TRBV30 and TRBJ1-3; D ambiguous. This CDR3 comprises 14 residues. Germline V lookup: CDR1 GTSNPN, CDR2 SVGIG (reference sequence). With 0 bases removed from V and 1 base from J, the gap between germline ends came to 7 bases. In nucleotides, the CDR3 is TGTGCCTGGAGTGTAACCGGGTCTGGAAACACCATATATTTT. This encodes CAWSVTGSGNTIYF. Full variable domain (outside the CDR3, taken from reference TRBV30 and TRBJ1-3): SQTIHQWPATLVQPVGSPLSLECTVEGTSNPNLYWYRQAAGRGLQLLFYSVGIGQISSEVPQNLSASRPQDRQFILSSKKLLLSDSGFYLCAWSVTGSGNTIYFGEGSWLTVV.

The genes are TRBV5-6 and TRBJ1-2; D is uncertain. The CDR3 runs to 13 residues. Germline V gives CDR1 SGHDT, CDR2 YYEEEE. V lost 0 bases and J 6 bases, leaving 9 bases between the germline ends. The CDR3 here is CASSLGGLDGYTF. CDR3 nucleotides: TGTGCCAGCAGCTTGGGAGGGCTTGATGGCTACACCTTC.

The chain carries TRBV7-9 and TRBJ1-2, with TRBD1 matching 7 bases. J gave up 5 bases and V 0 bases, and 12 bases lay outside the gene matches. The CDR3 has 17 residues. Germline CDR1 SEHNR, CDR2 FQNEAQ (reference sequence). The DNA of the CDR3 is TGTGCCAGCAGCTTAGCCCGGCCCAACAGGGGTGGGTATGGCTACACCTTC. Amino acids: CASSLARPNRGGYGYTF. Full variable domain (rest looked up from reference TRBV7-9 and TRBJ1-2): DTGVSQNPRHKITKRGQNVTFRCDPISEHNRLYWYRQTLGQGPEFLTYFQNEAQLEKSRLLSDRFSAERPKGSFSTLEIQRTEQGDSAMYLCASSLARPNRGGYGYTFGSGTRLTVV.

This chain uses TRBV18 with TRBJ2-7; 8 bases fit TRBD1. V gave up 2 bases and J gave up 7 bases; unmatched junction bases: 13. The CDR3 covers 16 residues. Germline V lookup: CDR1 KGHSH, CDR2 LQKENI. The CDR3 spells CASSPKVSGGTGEQYF. CDR3 DNA sequence: TGTGCCAGCTCACCAAAAGTGTCAGGGGGCACGGGGGAGCAGTACTTC.

The genes are TRBV7-9 and TRBJ1-4, with D possibly being TRBD1 (5 bases). CDR3 length: 15 amino acids. Germline CDR1 and CDR2: SEHNR and FQNEAQ (reference sequence). V was clipped by 4 bases and J by 8 bases, with 17 bases between them. The CDR3 here is CASSSTTGKKEKLFF. Here the CDR3 DNA reads TGTGCCAGCAGCTCAACTACAGGAAAGAAAGAAAAACTGTTTTTT. Looking up the rest from reference TRBV7-9 and TRBJ1-4 gives the full variable domain: DTGVSQNPRHKITKRGQNVTFRCDPISEHNRLYWYRQTLGQGPEFLTYFQNEAQLEKSRLLSDRFSAERPKGSFSTLEIQRTEQGDSAMYLCASSSTTGKKEKLFFGSGTQLSVL.

The V gene is TRBV12-5, the J gene TRBJ1-1; no definite D call. The length of the CDR3 is 13 residues. Trimming pared 2 bases from V and 1 base from J, leaving 5 bases between. In germline, CDR1 is LGHNT, CDR2 FRNRAP. The CDR3 spells CASGLSRNTEAFF. The CDR3 region has the DNA TGTGCTAGTGGTTTGAGTAGGAACACTGAAGCTTTCTTT.

The chain links TRBV20-1 to TRBJ2-3; D may be TRBD2 (5 bases). V lost 3 bases, J lost 2 bases, and 18 bases lay in between. Germline loops: CDR1 DFQATT, CDR2 SNEGSKA (reference sequence). The CDR3 consists of 16 residues. CDR3 bases: TGCAGTGCTAGTATTCGGAGCGGCCTTCCCACAGATACGCAGTATTTT. Translating gives CSASIRSGLPTDTQYF.

The chain carries TRBV3-1 (or the pseudogene TRBV3-2) and TRBJ2-5, with D possibly matching TRBD1 (5 bases). The CDR3 loop spans 13 amino acids. In germline, CDR1 is LGHDT, CDR2 YNNKEL (reference sequence). Trimming cost V 8 bases and J 4 bases, with 14 bases left between them. The CDR3 spells CASSWGRIETQYF. CDR3 in DNA: TGTGCCAGCTCTTGGGGCAGGATAGAGACCCAGTACTTC.

The rearrangement links TRBV27 to TRBJ2-2; tentative D call: TRBD1 (6 bases). The length of the CDR3 is 13 residues. Germline values: CDR1 MNHEY, CDR2 SMNVEV (reference sequence). Trimming removed 11 bases at V and 8 bases at J, with 18 bases between. CDR3 in DNA: TGTGCCTCTAGGGGGACGATTTCTGGGGAGCTGTTTTTT. As protein: CASRGTISGELFF.

V is TRBV7-8 and J is TRBJ2-5; 8 nucleotides align to TRBD1. The germline V gene encodes CDR1 SGHVS and CDR2 FQNEAQ. The CDR3 spans 18 residues. V shed 5 bases and J 4 bases; nucleotides not matched to a gene: 18. In nucleotides, the CDR3 is TGTGCCAGCAGCCGTCTTACACCAGGACAGGGAAATAGAGAGACCCAGTACTTC. It is translated as CASSRLTPGQGNRETQYF.

This chain's CDR3 is CASSPSGILSGNTIYF. The CDR3 DNA reads as TGTGCCAGCTCACCAAGCGGTATTCTATCTGGAAACACCATATATTTT. The chain recombines TRBV18 with TRBJ1-3, with D unresolved. The CDR3 is 16 amino acids. V lost 2 bases to trimming and J lost 1 base, with 12 bases between them. Per germline, CDR1 KGHSH and CDR2 LQKENI. The variable domain in full, completed from reference TRBV18 and TRBJ1-3, reads NAGVMQNPRHLVRRRGQEARLRCSPMKGHSHVYWYRQLPEEGLKFMVYLQKENIIDESGMPKERFSAEFPKEGPSILRIQQVVRGDSAAYFCASSPSGILSGNTIYFGEGSWLTVV.

The chain recombines TRBV5-1 with TRBJ2-5; 13 nucleotides match TRBD2. V lost 0 bases and J lost 3; bases outside the gene matches: 2. CDR3 length: 16 residues. Germline V gene lookup returns CDR1 SGHRS and CDR2 YFSETQ. This CDR3 reads CASSLGGLAGEETQYF. As DNA, the CDR3 is TGCGCCAGCAGCTTGGGTGGACTAGCGGGGGAAGAGACCCAGTACTTC.

This clone was seen a few times. The rearrangement joins TRBV10-3 to TRBJ1-3; 7 positions match TRBD1. The CDR3 extends over 16 amino acids. Germline V lookup: CDR1 ENHRY, CDR2 SYGVKD. The J segment lost 4 bases and the V segment lost 4 bases, leaving 10 bases of the junction unmatched. The CDR3 bases are TGTGCCATCAGTGGGACAGGCCGGCCTCGAGGAAACACCATATATTTT. Protein sequence: CAISGTGRPRGNTIYF.

The rearrangement uses TRBV28 and TRBJ1-5; 8 bases are shared with TRBD1. The CDR3 loop spans 13 amino acids. Losses at the gene ends were 8 bases for V and 6 bases for J; bases not matched to a gene: 6. Looked up from germline, CDR1 is MDHEN and CDR2 is SYDVKM. DNA of the CDR3: TGTGCCAGCGACAGGGGAGAAGGTCAGCCCCAGCATTTT. Protein sequence: CASDRGEGQPQHF.

V gene TRBV5-5 combines with J gene TRBJ1-2, with unresolved D. Per germline, CDR1 SGHKS and CDR2 YYEKEE (reference sequence). V was trimmed by 3 bases and J by 2 bases, leaving 14 bases between them. The CDR3 has 15 residues. The CDR3 loop is CASSSIRGRNYGYTF. The CDR3 DNA sequence: TGTGCCAGCAGCTCCATACGGGGTAGGAACTATGGCTACACCTTC.